The T cell receptor beta chain described here comes from a study of cytomegalovirus exposure and HLA in healthy donors. Study as a whole: Within an early data release were 65 million to 90 million unique TCRs drawn from HLA-typed donors.

13 Jbeta primers and 60 Vbeta primers were used for the PCR. Repertoires were generated with immunoSEQ multiplex PCR, while TCRdb's copy carries only in-frame clones and drops some. Of 100,000 to 150,000 clones in the sample, roughly 84% were seen once. Comments on this clone: The target antigen is unknown.

V trimming: 3 bases; J trimming: 8 bases; junction bases outside the gene matches: 16. Germline CDR1 is MNHEY and CDR2 is SMNVEV (reference sequence). The CDR3 contains 19 residues. Study-level points and caveats: Evidence from a later analysis indicated that most CMV-associated TCR beta chains looked HLA-restricted. Being productive about 87% or about 30% of the time was typical of most TCR beta V segments in an earlier analysis.

Input material: PBMCs. The rearrangement links TRBV27 to TRBJ2-1; 13 positions agree with TRBD2. This receptor was identified in a middle-aged man in good health and CMV-seronegative. The CDR3 nucleotides read TGTGCCAGCAGTTTCCGACTAGCGGGGGGTTGGTATAATATCTATGAGCAGTTCTTC. Its protein is CASSFRLAGGWYNIYEQFF.